This T cell receptor beta chain was sequenced for a study of cytomegalovirus exposure and HLA in healthy donors. Germline V gene lookup returns CDR1 SGHAT and CDR2 FQNNGV. V was shortened by 7 bases and J by 0 bases, with 7 bases between the two germline ends. This CDR3 comprises 13 residues. Here immunoSEQ multiplex PCR was the method, and the copy in TCRdb shows in-frame clones only, minus some. The sample holds 110,000 or so clones; approximately 91% are singletons and the top ten take roughly 4.4%. The chain couples TRBV11-2 to TRBJ1-3, with D hard to call. The source is a young man in good health and CMV-seropositive. The sequenced material came from PBMCs. CDR3 protein: CASTVLSGNTIYF. CDR3 DNA: TGTGCCAGCACCGTCCTCTCTGGAAACACCATATATTTT.